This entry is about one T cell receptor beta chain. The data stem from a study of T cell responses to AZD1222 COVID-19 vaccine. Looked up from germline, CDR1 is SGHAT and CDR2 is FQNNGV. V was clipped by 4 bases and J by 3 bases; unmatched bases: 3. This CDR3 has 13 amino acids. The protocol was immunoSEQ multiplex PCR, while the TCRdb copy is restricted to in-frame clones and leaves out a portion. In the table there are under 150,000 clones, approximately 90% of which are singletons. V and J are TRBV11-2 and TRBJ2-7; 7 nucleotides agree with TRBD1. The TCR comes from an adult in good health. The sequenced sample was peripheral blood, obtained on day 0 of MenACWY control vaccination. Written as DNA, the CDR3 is TGTGCCAGCAGCTCCGACAGGGACTACGAGCAGTACTTC. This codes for CASSSDRDYEQYF.